The 5 T cell receptor beta chains below come from one sample, sequenced in a study of identical twins (dated by TCRdb to 2016 to 2017). Library preparation was by 5' RACE. The listed sequencing device is Illumina HiSeq 2000. In TCRdb, the public reads were trimmed at Q25 with fastp and aligned with MiXCR, with productive beta chains retained. For every CDR3 protein sequence, its rows merge into one entry that carries the most common genes and DNA. Across this sample there are approximately 700,000 distinct CDR3 sequences, with 6% to 6.5% seen only once. About 1.8% of the sample is in the top ten clones. Sequenced input: naive T cells sorted from blood. The cell subset or site label here, explained by the study, means: cells isolated with a human naive T-cell isolation kit. Receptor source: a man between 18 and 29 years old in good health.

This clonotype has a count of ten or more. The genes are TRBV20-1 and TRBJ2-3; D is possibly TRBD2 (7 bases). The CDR3 spans 15 residues. CDR1 is DFQATT, CDR2 SNEGSKA, per germline (reference sequence). The V end lost 7 bases, the J end lost 3 bases, and 20 bases lay between the germline ends. The CDR3, as DNA: TGCAGTGTTCCGCTTGGGGGGGGCAAAACAGATACGCAGTATTTT. Amino acids: CSVPLGGGKTDTQYF.

This clonotype was seen repeatedly, ten times or more. V and J are TRBV7-9 and TRBJ1-4, with D perhaps matching TRBD1 (6 bases). V lost 4 bases and J lost 0, with 9 bases in between. This CDR3 contains 15 residues. CDR1 is SEHNR and CDR2 is FQNEAQ in the germline V gene (reference sequence). The CDR3 DNA is TGTGCCAGCAGCTCACAGGGTCCAACTAATGAAAAACTGTTTTTT. It codes for CASSSQGPTNEKLFF.

This rearrangement joins TRBV5-1 to TRBJ2-7; TRBD2 matches at 7 bases. Germline CDR1 is SGHRS and CDR2 is YFSETQ. V lost 7 bases to trimming and J lost 0 bases; unmatched junction nucleotides: 7. CDR3 length: 14 amino acids. Here the CDR3 reads CASAPGGFSYEQYF. The DNA for the CDR3 is TGCGCCAGCGCTCCGGGGGGTTTCTCCTACGAGCAGTACTTC.

This clonotype has just a few counts. This chain uses TRBV7-7 with TRBJ1-4, with D hard to call. Germline values: CDR1 SSHAT, CDR2 FNYEAQ (reference sequence). The V and J ends lost 6 bases and 0 bases respectively, with 11 bases between them. The CDR3 totals 15 residues. The DNA of the CDR3 is TGTGCCAGCAGAGCTTTGCCGACAACTAATGAAAAACTGTTTTTT. It codes for CASRALPTTNEKLFF.

This clonotype has ten or more counts. V gene TRBV11-2 combines with J gene TRBJ2-1; 15 bases line up with TRBD2. This CDR3 has 18 residues. CDR1 and CDR2 from the germline V gene are SGHAT and FQNNGV. V shed 3 bases, J shed 9 bases, and the junction held 12 bases outside the gene matches. CDR3 nucleotides: TGTGCCAGCAGCTTGACCACCGGGACTAGCGGGAGGAGGGGTGAGCAGTTCTTC. Amino acids: CASSLTTGTSGRRGEQFF. Looking up the rest from reference TRBV11-2 and TRBJ2-1 gives the full variable domain: EAGVAQSPRYKIIEKRQSVAFWCNPISGHATLYWYQQILGQGPKLLIQFQNNGVVDDSQLPKDRFSAERLKGVDSTLKIQPAKLEDSAVYLCASSLTTGTSGRRGEQFFGPGTRLTVL.